This record concerns one T cell receptor beta chain sequence. Its antigen remains unidentified. The protocol was immunoSEQ multiplex PCR, while the TCRdb copy is restricted to in-frame clones and leaves out a portion. The top ten hold around 7.1% of the sample, which has about 140,000 clones, approximately 92% seen once. The sample is drawn from a study of T cell responses to AZD1222 COVID-19 vaccine. Study-wide results and caveats: An increase in Spike-specific TCR breadth and depth was observed after two AZD1222 doses. The donor group comprised mostly white British people and more females; the analysis possibly underestimated clonal diversity. Per reports, nearly half of all spike-specific TCRs target regions that are unmutated in variants.

The CDR3 is 16 residues long. The germline V gene has CDR1 MDHEN and CDR2 SYDVKM. J was trimmed by 1 base and V by 5 bases; bases with no gene match: 9. V is TRBV28 and J is TRBJ2-5; 8 positions match TRBD2. The source is an adult who received the AZD1222 COVID-19 vaccine. Sequenced material: peripheral blood, taken 28 days after the second AZD1222 dose. The CDR3 sequence is CASSPPGGSPQETQYF. CDR3 coding DNA: TGTGCCAGCAGTCCACCGGGAGGGAGCCCCCAAGAGACCCAGTACTTC.